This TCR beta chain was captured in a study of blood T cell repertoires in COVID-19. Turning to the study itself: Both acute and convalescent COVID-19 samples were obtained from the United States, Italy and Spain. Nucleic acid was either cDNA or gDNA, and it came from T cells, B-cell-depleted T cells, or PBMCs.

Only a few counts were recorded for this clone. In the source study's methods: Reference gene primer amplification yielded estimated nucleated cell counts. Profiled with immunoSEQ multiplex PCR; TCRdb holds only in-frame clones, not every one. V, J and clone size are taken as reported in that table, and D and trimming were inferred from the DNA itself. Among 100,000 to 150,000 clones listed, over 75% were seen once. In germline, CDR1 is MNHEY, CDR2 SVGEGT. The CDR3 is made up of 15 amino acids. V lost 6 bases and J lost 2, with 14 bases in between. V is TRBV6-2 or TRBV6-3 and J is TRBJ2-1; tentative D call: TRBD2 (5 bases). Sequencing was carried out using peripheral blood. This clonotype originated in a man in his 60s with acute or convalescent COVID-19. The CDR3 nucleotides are TGTGCCAGCAGCAGAGGGCCCAGCCCCTACAATGAGCAGTTCTTC. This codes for CASSRGPSPYNEQFF.